The source of this T cell receptor beta chain is a study of cytotoxic CD8 clonotypes in ibrutinib-treated CLL. V shed 5 bases and J shed 11 bases, with 15 bases lying between them. Germline V lookup: CDR1 SGHAT, CDR2 FQNNGV. The CDR3 sequence is 13 residues long. Here immunoSEQ multiplex PCR was the method, and the copy in TCRdb shows in-frame clones only, minus some. Here the sample spans more than 75,000 clones, 70% to 80% being singletons. This clone was seen only once. The V call is TRBV11-2, the J call TRBJ1-4; D gene unclear. The sample was PBMCs, taken after 24 months of ibrutinib treatment. The sequence came from a human donor with chronic lymphocytic leukemia. The CDR3 DNA sequence: TGTGCCAGCAGCCCCTGGGGAGAGGAGAAACTGTTTTTT. It translates to CASSPWGEEKLFF.